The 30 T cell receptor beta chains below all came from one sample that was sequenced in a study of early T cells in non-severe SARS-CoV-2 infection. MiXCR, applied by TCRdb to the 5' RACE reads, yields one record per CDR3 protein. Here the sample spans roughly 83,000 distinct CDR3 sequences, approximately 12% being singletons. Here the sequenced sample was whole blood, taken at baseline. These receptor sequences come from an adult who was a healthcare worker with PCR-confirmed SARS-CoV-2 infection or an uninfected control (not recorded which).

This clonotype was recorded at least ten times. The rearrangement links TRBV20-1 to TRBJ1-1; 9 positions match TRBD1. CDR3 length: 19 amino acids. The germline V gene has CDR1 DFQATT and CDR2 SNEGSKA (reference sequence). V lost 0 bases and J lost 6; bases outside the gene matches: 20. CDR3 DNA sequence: TGCAGTGCTAGAGACCTATATCTCCCGGGACAGGGAAGAGCGGCTGAAGCTTTCTTT. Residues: CSARDLYLPGQGRAAEAFF.

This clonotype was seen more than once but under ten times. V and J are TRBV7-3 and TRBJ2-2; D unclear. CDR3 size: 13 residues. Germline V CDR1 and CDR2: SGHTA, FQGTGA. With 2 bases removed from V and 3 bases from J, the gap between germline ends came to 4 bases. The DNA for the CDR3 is TGTGCCAGCAGCTTAGCGTACACCGGGGAGCTGTTTTTT. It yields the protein CASSLAYTGELFF.

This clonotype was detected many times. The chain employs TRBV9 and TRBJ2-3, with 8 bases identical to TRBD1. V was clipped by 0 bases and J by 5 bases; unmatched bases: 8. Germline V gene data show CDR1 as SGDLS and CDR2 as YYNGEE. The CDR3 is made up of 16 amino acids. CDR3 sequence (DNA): TGTGCCAGCAGCGTAGTAGGACAGGGTCTCGGAGATACGCAGTATTTT. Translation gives CASSVVGQGLGDTQYF.

The CDR3 loop reads CASSLAGDSNQPQHF. The CDR3 DNA reads TGTGCCAGCAGCTTAGCAGGGGATAGCAATCAGCCCCAGCATTTT. The V call is TRBV7-9, the J call TRBJ1-5, with a possible D match to TRBD1 (5 bases). Trimming removed 0 bases at V and 0 bases at J, with 6 bases between. Germline CDR1 SEHNR, CDR2 FQNEAQ (reference sequence). The CDR3 length is 15 residues. Combining the CDR3 with reference TRBV7-9 and TRBJ1-5 gives the whole variable domain DTGVSQNPRHKITKRGQNVTFRCDPISEHNRLYWYRQTLGQGPEFLTYFQNEAQLEKSRLLSDRFSAERPKGSFSTLEIQRTEQGDSAMYLCASSLAGDSNQPQHFGDGTRLSIL.

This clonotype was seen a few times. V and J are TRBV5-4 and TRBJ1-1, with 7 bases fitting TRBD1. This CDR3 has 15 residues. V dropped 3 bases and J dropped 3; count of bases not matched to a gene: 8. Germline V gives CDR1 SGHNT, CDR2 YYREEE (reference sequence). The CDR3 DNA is TGTGCCAGCAGCTCAACAGGGGTTGACGACACTGAAGCTTTCTTT. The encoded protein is CASSSTGVDDTEAFF.

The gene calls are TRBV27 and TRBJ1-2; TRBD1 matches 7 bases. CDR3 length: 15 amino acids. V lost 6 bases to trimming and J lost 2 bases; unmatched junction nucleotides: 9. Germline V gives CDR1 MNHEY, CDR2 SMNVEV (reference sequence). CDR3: CASRGRGELNYGYTF. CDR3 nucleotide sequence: TGTGCCAGCAGAGGCAGGGGGGAACTGAACTATGGCTACACCTTC.

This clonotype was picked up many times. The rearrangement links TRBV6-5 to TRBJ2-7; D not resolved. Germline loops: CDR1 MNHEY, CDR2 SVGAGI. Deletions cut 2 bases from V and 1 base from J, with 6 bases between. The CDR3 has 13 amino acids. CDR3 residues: CASSYGGSYEQYF. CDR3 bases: TGTGCCAGCAGTTACGGCGGATCCTACGAGCAGTACTTC.

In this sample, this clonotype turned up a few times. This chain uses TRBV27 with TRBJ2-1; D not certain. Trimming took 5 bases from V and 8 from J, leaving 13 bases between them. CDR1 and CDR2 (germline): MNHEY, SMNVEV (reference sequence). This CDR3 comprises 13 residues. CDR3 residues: CASSLWDGDEQFF. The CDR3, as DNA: TGTGCCAGCAGTCTCTGGGATGGCGATGAGCAGTTCTTC.

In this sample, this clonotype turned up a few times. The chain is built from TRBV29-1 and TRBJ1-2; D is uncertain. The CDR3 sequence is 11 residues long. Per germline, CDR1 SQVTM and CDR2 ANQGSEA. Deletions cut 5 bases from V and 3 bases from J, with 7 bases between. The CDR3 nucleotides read TGCAGCGTTCTTTCGGACTATGGCTACACCTTC. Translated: CSVLSDYGYTF.

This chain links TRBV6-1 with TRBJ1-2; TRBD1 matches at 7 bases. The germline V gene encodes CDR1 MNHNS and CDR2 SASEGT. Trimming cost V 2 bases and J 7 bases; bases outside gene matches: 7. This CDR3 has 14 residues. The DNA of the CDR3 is TGTGCCAGCAGTGAACAGGGGGATCTTCGTGGCTACACCTTC. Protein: CASSEQGDLRGYTF.

This CDR3 is CASSLFDPSTDTQYF. The CDR3 DNA is TGTGCCAGCAGTTTGTTCGACCCTAGCACAGATACGCAGTATTTT. This chain links TRBV27 with TRBJ2-3; D gene unclear. Germline V CDR1 and CDR2: MNHEY, SMNVEV (reference sequence). The V end lost 3 bases, the J end lost 0 bases, and 10 bases lay between the germline ends. The CDR3 extends over 15 amino acids.

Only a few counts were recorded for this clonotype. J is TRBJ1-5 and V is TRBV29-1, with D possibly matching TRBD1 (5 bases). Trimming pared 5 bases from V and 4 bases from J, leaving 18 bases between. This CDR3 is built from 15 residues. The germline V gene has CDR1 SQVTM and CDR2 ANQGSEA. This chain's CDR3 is CSVMENSKGNQPQHF. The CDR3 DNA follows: TGCAGCGTTATGGAGAACAGTAAGGGGAATCAGCCCCAGCATTTT.

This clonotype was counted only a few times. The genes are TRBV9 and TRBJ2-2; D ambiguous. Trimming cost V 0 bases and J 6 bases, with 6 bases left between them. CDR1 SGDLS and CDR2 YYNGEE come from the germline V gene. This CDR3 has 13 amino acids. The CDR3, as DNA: TGTGCCAGCAGCGTAGATGGCTCCGGGGAGCTGTTTTTT. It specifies CASSVDGSGELFF.

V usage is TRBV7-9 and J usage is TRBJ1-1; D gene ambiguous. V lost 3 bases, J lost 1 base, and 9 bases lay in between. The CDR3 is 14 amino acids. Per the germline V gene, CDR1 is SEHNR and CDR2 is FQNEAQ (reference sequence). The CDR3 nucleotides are TGTGCCAGCAGCTTGGCGACGGGGAACACTGAAGCTTTCTTT. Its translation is CASSLATGNTEAFF.

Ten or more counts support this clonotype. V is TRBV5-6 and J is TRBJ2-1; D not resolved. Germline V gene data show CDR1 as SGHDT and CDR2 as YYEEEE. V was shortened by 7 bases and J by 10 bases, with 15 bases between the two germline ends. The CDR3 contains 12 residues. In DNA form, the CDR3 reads TGTGCCAGCTTCGAAGGATTGGGAGAGCAGTTCTTC. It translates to CASFEGLGEQFF.

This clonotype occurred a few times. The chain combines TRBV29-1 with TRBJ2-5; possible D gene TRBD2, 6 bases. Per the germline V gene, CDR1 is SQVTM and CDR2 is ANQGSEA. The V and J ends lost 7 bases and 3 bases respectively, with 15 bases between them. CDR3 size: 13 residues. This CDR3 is CSGRLGLEETQYF. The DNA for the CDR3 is TGCAGCGGCCGACTAGGCTTAGAAGAGACCCAGTACTTC.

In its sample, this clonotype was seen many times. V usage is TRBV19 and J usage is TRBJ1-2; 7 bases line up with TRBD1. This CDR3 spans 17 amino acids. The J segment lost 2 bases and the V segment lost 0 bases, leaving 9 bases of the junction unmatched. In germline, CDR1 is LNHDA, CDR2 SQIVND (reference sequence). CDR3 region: CASSIDPASQGNYGYTF. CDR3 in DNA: TGTGCCAGTAGTATAGACCCAGCTTCACAGGGGAACTATGGCTACACCTTC.

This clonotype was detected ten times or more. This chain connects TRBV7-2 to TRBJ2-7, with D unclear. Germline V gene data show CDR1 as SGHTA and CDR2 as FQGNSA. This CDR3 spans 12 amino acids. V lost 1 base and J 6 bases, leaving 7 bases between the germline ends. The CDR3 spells CASSLGPGEQYF. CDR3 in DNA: TGTGCCAGCAGCTTAGGCCCGGGCGAGCAGTACTTC.

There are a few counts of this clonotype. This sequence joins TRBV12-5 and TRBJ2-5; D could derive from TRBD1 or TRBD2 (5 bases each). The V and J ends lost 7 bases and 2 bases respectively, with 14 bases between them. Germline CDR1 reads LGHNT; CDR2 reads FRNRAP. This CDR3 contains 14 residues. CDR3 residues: CASAPDRGQETQYF. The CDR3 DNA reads TGTGCTAGTGCCCCCGACAGAGGGCAAGAGACCCAGTACTTC. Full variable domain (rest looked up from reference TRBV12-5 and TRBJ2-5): DARVTQTPRHKVTEMGQEVTMRCQPILGHNTVFWYRQTMMQGLELLAYFRNRAPLDDSGMPKDRFSAEMPDATLATLKIQPSEPRDSAVYFCASAPDRGQETQYFGPGTRLLVL.

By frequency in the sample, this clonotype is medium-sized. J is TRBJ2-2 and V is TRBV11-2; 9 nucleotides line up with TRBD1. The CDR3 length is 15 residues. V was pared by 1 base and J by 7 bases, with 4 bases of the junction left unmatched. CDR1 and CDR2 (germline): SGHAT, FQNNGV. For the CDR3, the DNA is TGTGCCAGCAGCTTAGTACAGGGGGCGATCGGGGAGCTGTTTTTT. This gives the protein CASSLVQGAIGELFF. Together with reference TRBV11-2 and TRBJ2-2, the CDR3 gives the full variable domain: EAGVAQSPRYKIIEKRQSVAFWCNPISGHATLYWYQQILGQGPKLLIQFQNNGVVDDSQLPKDRFSAERLKGVDSTLKIQPAKLEDSAVYLCASSLVQGAIGELFFGEGSRLTVL.

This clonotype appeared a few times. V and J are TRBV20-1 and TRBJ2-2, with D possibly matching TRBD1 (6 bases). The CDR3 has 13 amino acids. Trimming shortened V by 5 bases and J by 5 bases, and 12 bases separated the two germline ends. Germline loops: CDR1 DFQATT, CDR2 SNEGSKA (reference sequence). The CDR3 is CSALRGGTGELFF. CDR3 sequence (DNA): TGCAGTGCTCTCCGAGGGGGTACCGGGGAGCTGTTTTTT.

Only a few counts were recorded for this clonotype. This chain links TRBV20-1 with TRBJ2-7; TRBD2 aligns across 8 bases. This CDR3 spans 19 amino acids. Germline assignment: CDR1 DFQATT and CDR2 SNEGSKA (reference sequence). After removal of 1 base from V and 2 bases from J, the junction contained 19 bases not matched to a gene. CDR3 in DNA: TGCAGTGCTAGAGTCGCCAGCGGGAGTCGAGGATTGTTGCCCTACGAGCAGTACTTC. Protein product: CSARVASGSRGLLPYEQYF.

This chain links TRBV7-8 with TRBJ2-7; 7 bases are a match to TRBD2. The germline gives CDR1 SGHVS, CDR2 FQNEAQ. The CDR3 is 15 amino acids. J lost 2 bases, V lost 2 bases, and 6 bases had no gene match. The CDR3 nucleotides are TGTGCCAGCAGCTTAAGGCGGGAGACCACCTACGAGCAGTACTTC. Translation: CASSLRRETTYEQYF.

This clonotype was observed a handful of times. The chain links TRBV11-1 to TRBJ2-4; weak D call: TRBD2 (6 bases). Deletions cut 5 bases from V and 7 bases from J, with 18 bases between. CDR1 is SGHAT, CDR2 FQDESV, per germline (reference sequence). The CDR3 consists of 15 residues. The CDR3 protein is CASSPRGTPENIQYF. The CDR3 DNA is TGTGCCAGCAGCCCCCGGGGGACTCCTGAGAACATTCAGTACTTC.

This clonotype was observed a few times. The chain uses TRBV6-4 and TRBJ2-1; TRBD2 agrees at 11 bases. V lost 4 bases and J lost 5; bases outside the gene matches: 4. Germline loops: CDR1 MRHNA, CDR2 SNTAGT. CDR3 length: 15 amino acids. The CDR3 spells CASSAGTSGHNEQFF. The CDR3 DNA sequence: TGTGCCAGCAGTGCCGGGACTAGCGGTCACAATGAGCAGTTCTTC.

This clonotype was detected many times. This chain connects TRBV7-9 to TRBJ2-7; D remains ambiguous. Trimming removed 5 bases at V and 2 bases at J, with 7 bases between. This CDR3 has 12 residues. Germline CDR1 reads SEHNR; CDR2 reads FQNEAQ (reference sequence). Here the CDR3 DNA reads TGTGCCAGCAGCATCCGTCCCTACGAGCAGTACTTC. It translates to CASSIRPYEQYF.

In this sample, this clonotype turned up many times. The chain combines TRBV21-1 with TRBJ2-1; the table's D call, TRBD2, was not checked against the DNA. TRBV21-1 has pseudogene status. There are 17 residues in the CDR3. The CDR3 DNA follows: TGTGCCAGCAGCAAAAGGGAGATAGCGGTGGAATACAATGAGCAGTTCTTC. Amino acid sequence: CASSKREIAVEYNEQFF.

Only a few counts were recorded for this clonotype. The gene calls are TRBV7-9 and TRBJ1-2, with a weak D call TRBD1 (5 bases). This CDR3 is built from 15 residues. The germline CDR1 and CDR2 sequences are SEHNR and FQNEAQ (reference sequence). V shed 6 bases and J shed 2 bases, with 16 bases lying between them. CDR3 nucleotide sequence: TGTGCCAGCAGTTCAGGCCTGAGGGGAAACTATGGCTACACCTTC. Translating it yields CASSSGLRGNYGYTF.

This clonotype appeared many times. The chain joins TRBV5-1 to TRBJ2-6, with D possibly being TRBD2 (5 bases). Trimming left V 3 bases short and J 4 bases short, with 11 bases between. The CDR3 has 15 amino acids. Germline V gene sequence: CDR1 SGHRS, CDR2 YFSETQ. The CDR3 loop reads CASSSDFSGANVLTF. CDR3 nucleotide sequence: TGCGCCAGCAGCTCGGACTTCTCCGGGGCCAACGTCCTGACTTTC.

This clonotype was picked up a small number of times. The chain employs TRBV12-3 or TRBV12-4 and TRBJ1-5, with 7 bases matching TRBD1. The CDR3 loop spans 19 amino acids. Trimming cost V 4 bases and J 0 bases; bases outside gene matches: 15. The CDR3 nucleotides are TGTGCCAGCAGTTCTTTACAGGGGTTAACGGCCTATAGCAATCAGCCCCAGCATTTT. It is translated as CASSSLQGLTAYSNQPQHF.